The sequence of this T cell receptor (beta chain) was determined in a study of patients and donors after allogeneic stem cell transplantation. Via MiXCR, TCRdb re-called the RT-PCR reads, giving one row per CDR3 protein. The repertoire holds about a million distinct CDR3 sequences, with roughly 18% as singletons. V was trimmed by 0 bases and J by 8 bases, leaving 10 bases between them. Germline CDR1 and CDR2: SGHTA and FQGNSA. The CDR3 consists of 13 residues. This clonotype has more than one count but fewer than ten. The J gene is TRBJ1-1, the V gene TRBV7-2; D gene uncertain. The sequence was collected from a human donor who was either an allogeneic HSCT recipient or a stem cell or donor lymphocyte infusion donor (not recorded which). It is not recorded whose cells these are; they may come from a transplant donor. Sequencing was done on a sample of blood, either unsorted or a sorted T cell fraction (not recorded which). The CDR3 nucleotides are TGTGCCAGCAGCTTAGCGCGTGGCAGAGAAGCTTTCTTT. Translation: CASSLARGREAFF.